This T cell receptor beta chain was sequenced for a study of blood T cell repertoires in COVID-19. Study information: Spain, Italy and the United States supplied samples that represented acute and convalescent COVID-19. The analysed material was cDNA or gDNA that came from T cells, B-cell-depleted T cells, or PBMCs.

How the authors handled the data: For nucleated cells, counts were estimated from reference gene primer amplification. Generated by immunoSEQ multiplex PCR, the TCRdb table keeps only in-frame clones and is missing some. From that table come the V and J calls and clone size; the DNA was used to work out D and trimming. The table records about 80,000 clones, less than 85% of them present only once. V lost 1 base to trimming and J lost 9 bases, with 7 bases between them. CDR1 and CDR2 (germline): SGHAT, FQNNGV. The CDR3 runs to 12 residues. This receptor was identified in a man aged 65-85 years with active or convalescent COVID-19. Input material: peripheral blood. The chain links TRBV11-2 to TRBJ2-1; a possible D gene is TRBD2 (5 bases). The CDR3 reads CASSLGRGEQFF. The DNA for the CDR3 is TGTGCCAGCAGCTTAGGACGGGGTGAGCAGTTCTTC.